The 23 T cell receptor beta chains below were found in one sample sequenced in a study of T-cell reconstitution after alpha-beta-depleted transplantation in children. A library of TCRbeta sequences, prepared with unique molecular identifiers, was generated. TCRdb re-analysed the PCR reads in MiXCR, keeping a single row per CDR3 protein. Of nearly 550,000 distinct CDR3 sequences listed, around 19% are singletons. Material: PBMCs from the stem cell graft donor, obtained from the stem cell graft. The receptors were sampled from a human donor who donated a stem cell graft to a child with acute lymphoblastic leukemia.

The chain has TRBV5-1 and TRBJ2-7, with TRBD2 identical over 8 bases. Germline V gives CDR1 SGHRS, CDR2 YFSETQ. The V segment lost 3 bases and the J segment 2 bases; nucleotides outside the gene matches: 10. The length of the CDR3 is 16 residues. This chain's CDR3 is CASSSPSGGPPYEQYF. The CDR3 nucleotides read TGCGCCAGCAGCTCCCCTTCGGGAGGGCCTCCCTACGAGCAGTACTTC.

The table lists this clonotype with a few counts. CDR3 loop: CSAPWDGSSYEQYF. CDR3 in DNA: TGCAGTGCGCCCTGGGACGGAAGCTCCTACGAGCAGTACTTC. The rearrangement uses TRBV20-1 and TRBJ2-7, with D perhaps given as TRBD1 or TRBD2 (5 bases each). Germline CDR1 reads DFQATT; CDR2 reads SNEGSKA (reference sequence). CDR3 length: 14 amino acids. The V gene lost 6 bases and the J gene lost 0 bases, with 15 bases spanning the gap.

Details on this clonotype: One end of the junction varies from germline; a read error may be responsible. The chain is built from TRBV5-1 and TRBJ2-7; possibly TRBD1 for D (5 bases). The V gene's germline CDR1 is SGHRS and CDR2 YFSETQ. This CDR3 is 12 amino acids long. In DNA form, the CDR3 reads TGCGCCAGCAGTGACAGTTCGTACGGGCAGTACTTC. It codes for CASSDSSYGQYF.

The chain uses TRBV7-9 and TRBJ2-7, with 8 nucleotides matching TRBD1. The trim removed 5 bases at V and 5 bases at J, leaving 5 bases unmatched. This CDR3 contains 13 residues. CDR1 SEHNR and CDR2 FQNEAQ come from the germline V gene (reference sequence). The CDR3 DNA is TGTGCCAGCAGCGCAGACAGGGGAGACGAGCAGTACTTC. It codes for CASSADRGDEQYF. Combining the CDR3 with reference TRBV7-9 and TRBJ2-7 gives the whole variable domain DTGVSQNPRHKITKRGQNVTFRCDPISEHNRLYWYRQTLGQGPEFLTYFQNEAQLEKSRLLSDRFSAERPKGSFSTLEIQRTEQGDSAMYLCASSADRGDEQYFGPGTRLTVT.

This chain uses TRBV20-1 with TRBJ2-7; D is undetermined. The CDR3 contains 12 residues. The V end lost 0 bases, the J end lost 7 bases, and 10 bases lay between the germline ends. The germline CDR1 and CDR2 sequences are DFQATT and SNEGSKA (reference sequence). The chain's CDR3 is CSARDERQEQYF. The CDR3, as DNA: TGCAGTGCTAGAGATGAAAGGCAAGAGCAGTACTTC.

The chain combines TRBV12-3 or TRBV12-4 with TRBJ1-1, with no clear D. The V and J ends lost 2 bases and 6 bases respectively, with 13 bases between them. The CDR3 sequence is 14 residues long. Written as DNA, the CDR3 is TGTGCCAGCAGTTTAAAAGAGGTCGTCTCTGAAGCTTTCTTT. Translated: CASSLKEVVSEAFF.

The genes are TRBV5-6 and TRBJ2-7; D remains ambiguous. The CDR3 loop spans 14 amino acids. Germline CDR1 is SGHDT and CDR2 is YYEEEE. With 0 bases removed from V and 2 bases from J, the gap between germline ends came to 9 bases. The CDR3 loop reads CASSLVRLTYEQYF. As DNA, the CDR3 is TGTGCCAGCAGCTTGGTCAGGCTTACCTACGAGCAGTACTTC.

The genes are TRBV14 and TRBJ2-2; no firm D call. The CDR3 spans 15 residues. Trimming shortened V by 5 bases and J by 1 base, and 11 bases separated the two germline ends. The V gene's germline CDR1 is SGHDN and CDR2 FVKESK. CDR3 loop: CASSLWVKNTGELFF. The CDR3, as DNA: TGTGCCAGCAGCTTGTGGGTCAAGAACACCGGGGAGCTGTTTTTT.

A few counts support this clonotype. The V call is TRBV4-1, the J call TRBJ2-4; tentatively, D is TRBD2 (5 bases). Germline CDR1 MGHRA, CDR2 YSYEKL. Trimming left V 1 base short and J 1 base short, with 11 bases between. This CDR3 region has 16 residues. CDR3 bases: TGCGCCAGCAGCCAAGGATCCGGGATTGCCAAAAACATTCAGTACTTC. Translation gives CASSQGSGIAKNIQYF.

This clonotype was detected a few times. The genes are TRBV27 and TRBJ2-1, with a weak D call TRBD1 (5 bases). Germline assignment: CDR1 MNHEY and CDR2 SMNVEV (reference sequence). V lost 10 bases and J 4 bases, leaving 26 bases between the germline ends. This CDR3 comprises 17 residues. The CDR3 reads CATSPGWGLGQYNEQFF. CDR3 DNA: TGTGCCACCTCCCCCGGGTGGGGTCTGGGGCAATACAATGAGCAGTTCTTC.

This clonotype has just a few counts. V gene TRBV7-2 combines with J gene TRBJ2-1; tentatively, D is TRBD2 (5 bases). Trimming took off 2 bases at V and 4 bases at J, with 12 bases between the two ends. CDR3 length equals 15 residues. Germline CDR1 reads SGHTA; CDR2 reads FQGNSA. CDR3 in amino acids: CASSLTRGLYNEQFF. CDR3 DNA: TGTGCCAGCAGCTTAACCCGGGGTCTATACAATGAGCAGTTCTTC.

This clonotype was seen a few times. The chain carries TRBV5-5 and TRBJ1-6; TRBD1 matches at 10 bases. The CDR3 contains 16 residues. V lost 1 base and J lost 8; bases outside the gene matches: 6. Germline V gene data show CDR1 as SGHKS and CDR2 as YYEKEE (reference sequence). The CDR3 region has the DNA TGTGCCAGCAGCTTGCCGGGACAGGGGTTATATTCACCCCTCCACTTT. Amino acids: CASSLPGQGLYSPLHF.

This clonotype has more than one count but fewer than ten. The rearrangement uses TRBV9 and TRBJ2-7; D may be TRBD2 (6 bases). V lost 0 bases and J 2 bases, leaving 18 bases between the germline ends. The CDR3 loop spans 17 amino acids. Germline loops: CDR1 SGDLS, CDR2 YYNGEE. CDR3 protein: CASSVAPLGGGTYEQYF. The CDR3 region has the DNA TGTGCCAGCAGCGTAGCCCCACTCGGTGGAGGGACCTACGAGCAGTACTTC.

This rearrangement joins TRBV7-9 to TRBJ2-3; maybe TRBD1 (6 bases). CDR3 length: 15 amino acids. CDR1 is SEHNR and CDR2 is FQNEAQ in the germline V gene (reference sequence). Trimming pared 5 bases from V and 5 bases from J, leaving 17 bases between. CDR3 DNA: TGTGCCAGCAGCCCGCAGGGACAATACATAGATACGCAGTATTTT. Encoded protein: CASSPQGQYIDTQYF.

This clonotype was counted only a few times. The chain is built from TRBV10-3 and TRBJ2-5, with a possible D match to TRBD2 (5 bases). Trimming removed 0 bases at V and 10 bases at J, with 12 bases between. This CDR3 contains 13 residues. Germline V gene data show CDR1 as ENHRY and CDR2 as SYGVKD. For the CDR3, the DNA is TGTGCCATCAGTGAGTCGCTTCTCGGGGACCAGTACTTC. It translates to CAISESLLGDQYF.

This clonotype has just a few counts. The CDR3: CASSDNRRFWGYTF. For the CDR3, the DNA is TGTGCCAGCAGTGACAATAGGCGGTTCTGGGGCTACACCTTC. The chain is built from TRBV25-1 and TRBJ1-2; D remains unclear. The ends were cut back, 3 bases at V and 8 bases at J, with 16 bases in the middle. The germline V gene encodes CDR1 MGHDK and CDR2 SYGVNS. The CDR3 runs 14 residues.

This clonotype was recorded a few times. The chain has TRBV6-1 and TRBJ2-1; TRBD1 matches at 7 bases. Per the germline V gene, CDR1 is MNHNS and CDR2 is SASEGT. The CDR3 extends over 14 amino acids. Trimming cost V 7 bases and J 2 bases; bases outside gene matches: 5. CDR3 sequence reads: CASKQGSTYNEQFF. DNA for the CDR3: TGTGCCAGCAAACAGGGGTCTACCTACAATGAGCAGTTCTTC.

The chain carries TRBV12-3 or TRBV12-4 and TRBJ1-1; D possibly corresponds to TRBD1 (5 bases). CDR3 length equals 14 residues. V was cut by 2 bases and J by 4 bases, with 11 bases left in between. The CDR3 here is CASSLRAGLTEAFF. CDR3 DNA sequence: TGTGCCAGCAGTTTAAGGGCGGGACTCACTGAAGCTTTCTTT.

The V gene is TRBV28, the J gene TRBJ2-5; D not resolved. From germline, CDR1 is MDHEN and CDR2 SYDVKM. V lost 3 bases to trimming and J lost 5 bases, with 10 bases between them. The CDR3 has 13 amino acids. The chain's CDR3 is CASSFATRETQYF. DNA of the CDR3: TGTGCCAGCAGTTTCGCGACACGGGAGACCCAGTACTTC.

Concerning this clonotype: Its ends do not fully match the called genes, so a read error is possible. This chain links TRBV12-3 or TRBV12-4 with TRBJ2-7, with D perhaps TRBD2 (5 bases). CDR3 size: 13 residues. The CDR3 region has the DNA TGTGCCAGCAGTTCGGGATACTTCTACCAGCAGTACTTC. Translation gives CASSSGYFYQQYF.

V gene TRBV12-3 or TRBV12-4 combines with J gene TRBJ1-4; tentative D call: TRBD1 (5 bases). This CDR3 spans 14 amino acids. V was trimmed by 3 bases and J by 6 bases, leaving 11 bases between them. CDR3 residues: CASSFKGIYEKLFF. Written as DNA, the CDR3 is TGTGCCAGCAGTTTCAAGGGGATATATGAAAAACTGTTTTTT.

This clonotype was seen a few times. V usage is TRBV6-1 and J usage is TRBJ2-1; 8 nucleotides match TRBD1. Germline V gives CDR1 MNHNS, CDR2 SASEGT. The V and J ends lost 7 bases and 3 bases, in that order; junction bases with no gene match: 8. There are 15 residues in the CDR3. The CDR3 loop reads CASTLGDRRYNEQFF. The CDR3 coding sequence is TGTGCCAGCACCCTCGGGGACAGGCGCTACAATGAGCAGTTCTTC.

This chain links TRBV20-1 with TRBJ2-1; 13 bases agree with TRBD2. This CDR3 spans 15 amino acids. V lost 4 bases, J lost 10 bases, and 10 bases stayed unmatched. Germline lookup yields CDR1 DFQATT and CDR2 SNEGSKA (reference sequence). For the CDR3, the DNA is TGCAGTGCTACCTCCGGACTAGCGGGAGCTCGGGAGCAGTTCTTC. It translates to CSATSGLAGAREQFF.